The clone carrying this T cell receptor beta chain was counted only a few times. The antigen remains undetermined. Both 60 Vbeta primers and 13 Jbeta primers went into the PCR. The table came from immunoSEQ multiplex PCR; TCRdb's copy has only in-frame clones and leaves some out. The sample carries about 200,000 clones, 79% recorded once. This sample stems from a study of cytomegalovirus exposure and HLA in healthy donors. Looking at the study overall: A previous analysis identified 90 million to 140 million unique TCR beta sequences derived from roughly 180 million T cells.

The study, taken as a whole, reports: For most TCR sequences rarity was the rule, although some public TCRs occurred in many donors. For TCR beta chains, V- and J-gene trimming was later linked to a missense DCLRE1C variant.

The TCR originated in a girl aged 5 to 17 in good health and CMV-seropositive. The sample taken for sequencing was PBMCs.

The CDR3 here is CASSSRTSGGALIWEQYF. The CDR3 DNA reads TGTGCCAGCAGCTCTCGGACTAGCGGGGGGGCCCTCATCTGGGAGCAGTACTTC. V is TRBV11-2 and J is TRBJ2-7, with TRBD2 matching over 15 bases. This CDR3 has 18 amino acids. Germline-derived CDR1 and CDR2 are SGHAT and FQNNGV. V shed 4 bases, J shed 7 bases, and the junction held 14 bases outside the gene matches.